This passage covers 6 T cell receptor beta chains from one sample sequenced in a study of blood T cells in healthy people across ages. Combining a sample-barcoded 5' primer with a J-beta primer mix, a second PCR ran for 7 to 11 cycles. A single record per CDR3 protein comes from TCRdb applying MiXCR to the 5' RACE reads. The sample lists around 650,000 distinct CDR3 sequences, around 38% occurring once. Specimen: blood. The receptor set was obtained from an elderly man in good health.

This clonotype was found a few times. The rearrangement links TRBV2 to TRBJ1-2; TRBD1 is a possible D gene (5 bases). Germline CDR1 and CDR2: SNHLY and FYNNEI. The length of the CDR3 is 13 residues. The V and J ends lost 2 bases and 3 bases respectively, with 7 bases between them. CDR3 residues: CASSEQGYYGYTF. The CDR3 DNA is TGTGCCAGCAGTGAACAGGGTTACTATGGCTACACCTTC. The full variable domain, its missing parts supplied by reference TRBV2 and TRBJ1-2, is EPEVTQTPSHQVTQMGQEVILRCVPISNHLYFYWYRQILGQKVEFLVSFYNNEISEKSEIFDDQFSVERPDGSNFTLKIRSTKLEDSAMYFCASSEQGYYGYTFGSGTRLTVV.

This clonotype has more than one count but fewer than ten. This rearrangement joins TRBV5-1 to TRBJ2-7; D is perhaps TRBD1 (5 bases). The V gene's germline CDR1 is SGHRS and CDR2 YFSETQ. The CDR3 totals 12 residues. The germline V and J ends were trimmed by 6 bases and 5 bases, with 12 bases remaining between them. DNA of the CDR3: TGCGCCAGCATGGGGCAAAAGGACGAGCAGTACTTC. This sequence encodes CASMGQKDEQYF.

The CDR3 bases are TGTGCCAGCAGCCCAGACAGGAGGAGCGAGCAGTACTTC. Residues: CASSPDRRSEQYF. V and J are TRBV11-3 and TRBJ2-7; a weak D match, TRBD1 (6 bases). The CDR3 has 13 residues. Germline V gene lookup returns CDR1 SGHNT and CDR2 YENEEA. Trimming took off 5 bases at V and 6 bases at J, with 14 bases between the two ends. The whole variable domain, remainder taken from reference TRBV11-3 and TRBJ2-7, is EAGVVQSPRYKIIEKKQPVAFWCNPISGHNTLYWYLQNLGQGPELLIRYENEEAVDDSQLPKDRFSAERLKGVDSTLKIQPAELGDSAVYLCASSPDRRSEQYFGPGTRLTVT.

This chain uses TRBV7-2 with TRBJ2-3; no clear D. V lost 5 bases, J lost 5 bases, and 14 bases lay in between. Germline CDR1 SGHTA, CDR2 FQGNSA. This CDR3 is 14 amino acids long. The CDR3 DNA sequence: TGTGCCAGCAGCCCTACGTTGATAGGAGATACGCAGTATTTT. Its translation is CASSPTLIGDTQYF.

The V and J genes are TRBV20-1 and TRBJ2-3; D is unclear. Germline V gene sequence: CDR1 DFQATT, CDR2 SNEGSKA (reference sequence). CDR3 size: 12 residues. Trimming took 2 bases from V and 6 from J, leaving 9 bases between them. CDR3 residues: CSARPARDTQYF. As DNA, the CDR3 is TGCAGTGCTAGACCGGCGCGGGATACGCAGTATTTT.

This clonotype came up a few times. The chain joins TRBV7-2 to TRBJ2-7; D remains unclear. The CDR3 spans 13 residues. Germline V gene data show CDR1 as SGHTA and CDR2 as FQGNSA. Trimming removed 3 bases at V and 0 bases at J, with 6 bases between. CDR3 region: CASSLANSYEQYF. The DNA for the CDR3 is TGTGCCAGCAGCTTGGCCAACTCCTACGAGCAGTACTTC.